The source of this TCR beta chain is a study of CD8+CD57+ T cells in acquired aplastic anemia. Study overall: Sorted CD4+ and CD8+ cells gave an average of roughly 3.3 ug of DNA.

An expansion of CD8+CD57+ cells by flow cytometry had been shown in patients chosen for sequencing. V was trimmed by 5 bases and J by 0 bases, leaving 21 bases between them. Germline V gives CDR1 MNHNY, CDR2 SVGAGI (reference sequence). The CDR3 covers 18 residues. The study, taken as a whole, reports: A set of more than 25 CD8+ CDR3 sequences was shared between patients and controls, and these sequences appeared highly expressed in patients.

Both TCR beta VDJ combination and CDR3 sequence profiling were carried out. Genomic DNA was the template for this profiling. TCRdb re-derived calls from the reads in MiXCR, one entry per CDR3 protein. There are hundreds of thousands of distinct CDR3 sequences in the sample; over 40% occur only once, and less than 20% lies in the top ten. In the case of this clonotype: Its antigen is unidentified.

V gene TRBV6-6 combines with J gene TRBJ2-3, with D perhaps TRBD1 (6 bases). The receptor was isolated from a human donor with aplastic anemia. What was sequenced was sorted CD4+, CD8+, or CD8+CD57+ T cells (not recorded which) from PBMCs. As DNA, the CDR3 is TGTGCCAGCAGTGACGCTGGGTCCGGGACAAGTAGCACAGATACGCAGTATTTT. Its protein product is CASSDAGSGTSSTDTQYF.